This T cell receptor beta chain was identified during a study of CD8+ T cells in alopecia areata. Overall study results and limits: Affected lesional scalp, above all in alopecia totalis/universalis, was more clonal than normal scalp.

As regards this clone: What it recognizes is unknown.

The CDR3 covers 14 residues. V was clipped by 5 bases and J by 0 bases; unmatched bases: 5. The germline gives CDR1 SGHRS, CDR2 YFSETQ. cDNA serving as the sequencing template came from extracted, reverse transcribed RNA. Measured with immunoSEQ multiplex PCR; TCRdb has only the in-frame clones, and not every one. The data hold about 150,000 clones, with 55% to 65% observed a single time. The chain has TRBV5-1 and TRBJ2-7; TRBD2 aligns across 7 bases. The material sequenced was CD4+ T cells sorted from blood. This TCR was sampled from a human donor in good health. The CDR3 region is CASRETSLSYEQYF. CDR3 DNA: TGCGCCAGCAGGGAGACTAGCCTCTCCTACGAGCAGTACTTC.